The 10 T cell receptor beta chains presented below share a single source sample, sequenced in a study of blood T cell repertoires in COVID-19 (dated by TCRdb to the early 2020s). Preparation of the library involved the immunoSEQ multiplex PCR assay. In TCRdb, the immuneACCESS table is reduced to in-frame sequences with V and J assigned. These tables do not hold every clone; where another copy was compared, an unresolved V gene accounts for under half, and the others remain unexplained. This sample has about 94,000 clones in its table, and around two thirds of those were observed once. The ten largest account for under 5% of the sample. Sequencing was done on a sample of peripheral blood. The receptors were sampled from a man between 65 and 80 years old with COVID-19, enrolled during active disease.

The rearrangement links TRBV5-1 to TRBJ1-2; D remains unclear. Germline CDR1 and CDR2: SGHRS and YFSETQ. V lost 5 bases and J lost 2, with 7 bases in between. The CDR3 contains 12 residues. This CDR3 reads CASSGGNYGYTF. The CDR3, as DNA: TGCGCCAGCAGTGGAGGGAACTATGGCTACACCTTC.

The chain is built from TRBV11-2 and TRBJ2-7, with 12 nucleotides matching TRBD2. This CDR3 comprises 15 residues. Germline V CDR1 and CDR2: SGHAT, FQNNGV. The V and J ends lost 1 base and 6 bases, in that order; junction bases with no gene match: 4. The CDR3 sequence: CASSLGTSGMLEQYF. The CDR3 DNA is TGTGCCAGCAGCTTAGGGACTAGCGGGATGCTCGAGCAGTACTTC.

The chain links TRBV4-2 to TRBJ2-2; 12 bases are shared with TRBD2. CDR1 is LGHNA and CDR2 is YNFKEQ in the germline V gene. The junction had 14 bases not matched to a gene; V was cut back by 3 bases and J by 6 bases. The CDR3 length is 19 residues. DNA for the CDR3: TGTGCCAGCAGCCATTCTAGCGGGAGGGTGCGAGTTTGGGCCGGGGAGCTGTTTTTT. It yields the protein CASSHSSGRVRVWAGELFF.

The table lists this clone with a few counts. V usage is TRBV6-5 and J usage is TRBJ1-2, with D possibly TRBD1 on 6 matching bases. The CDR3 extends over 15 amino acids. V was cut by 3 bases and J by 3 bases, with 14 bases left in between. Looked up from germline, CDR1 is MNHEY and CDR2 is SVGAGI. DNA of the CDR3: TGTGCCAGCAGTTATAAACTGGGGGCACACTATGGCTACACCTTC. It translates to CASSYKLGAHYGYTF.

This rearrangement joins TRBV7-9 to TRBJ2-1, with 10 bases matching TRBD2. This CDR3 contains 15 residues. Trimming at V came to 2 bases and at J to 7 bases, leaving 5 bases not matched to a gene. Germline lookup yields CDR1 SEHNR and CDR2 FQNEAQ (reference sequence). The CDR3 spells CASSLRAGGENEQFF. CDR3 nucleotides: TGTGCCAGCAGCTTAAGAGCGGGAGGGGAAAATGAGCAGTTCTTC. The whole variable domain, filled in from reference TRBV7-9 and TRBJ2-1, reads DTGVSQNPRHKITKRGQNVTFRCDPISEHNRLYWYRQTLGQGPEFLTYFQNEAQLEKSRLLSDRFSAERPKGSFSTLEIQRTEQGDSAMYLCASSLRAGGENEQFFGPGTRLTVL.

V usage is TRBV30 and J usage is TRBJ1-1, with D possibly being TRBD1 (6 bases). The CDR3 contains 15 residues. Trimming pared 6 bases from V and 5 bases from J, leaving 22 bases between. Per the germline V gene, CDR1 is GTSNPN and CDR2 is SVGIG (reference sequence). The CDR3 DNA follows: TGTGCCTGCTCTGTTAGGGGGGGGGAACGGACTGAAGCTTTCTTT. Translation gives CACSVRGGERTEAFF. Variable domain in full (rest from reference TRBV30 and TRBJ1-1): SQTIHQWPATLVQPVGSPLSLECTVEGTSNPNLYWYRQAAGRGLQLLFYSVGIGQISSEVPQNLSASRPQDRQFILSSKKLLLSDSGFYLCACSVRGGERTEAFFGQGTRLTVV.

The chain couples TRBV10-3 to TRBJ1-1, with no clear D. V was shortened by 11 bases and J by 1 base, with 14 bases between the two germline ends. Germline CDR1 ENHRY, CDR2 SYGVKD. This CDR3 has 13 residues. In DNA form, the CDR3 reads TGTGCCGCCAATTCAGAACCGAACACTGAAGCTTTCTTT. It yields the protein CAANSEPNTEAFF.

The V call is TRBV2, the J call TRBJ1-6; 8 bases fit TRBD1. After removal of 7 bases from V and 6 bases from J, the junction contained 5 bases not matched to a gene. CDR3 length: 14 amino acids. Germline loops: CDR1 SNHLY, CDR2 FYNNEI. The CDR3 DNA sequence: TGTGCCAGCAACCCGGACAGGGTTAATTCACCCCTCCACTTT. Translation gives CASNPDRVNSPLHF.

The J gene is TRBJ1-6, the V gene TRBV2; D might be TRBD1 (5 bases). The CDR3 is 14 residues long. V lost 3 bases, J lost 9 bases, and 12 bases lay in between. From germline, CDR1 is SNHLY and CDR2 FYNNEI. In nucleotides, the CDR3 is TGTGCCAGCAGTGAGGGGCCGACGCCTTCACCCCTCCACTTT. Translating gives CASSEGPTPSPLHF.

V usage is TRBV5-5 and J usage is TRBJ1-4, with TRBD1 matching over 7 bases. The CDR3 spans 16 residues. Germline trimming cut 5 bases from V and 3 bases from J; bases unmatched to any gene: 10. The germline V gene has CDR1 SGHKS and CDR2 YYEKEE (reference sequence). Here the CDR3 reads CASSWIPGQSNEKLFF. The CDR3 bases are TGTGCCAGCAGTTGGATCCCGGGACAGTCTAATGAAAAACTGTTTTTT.